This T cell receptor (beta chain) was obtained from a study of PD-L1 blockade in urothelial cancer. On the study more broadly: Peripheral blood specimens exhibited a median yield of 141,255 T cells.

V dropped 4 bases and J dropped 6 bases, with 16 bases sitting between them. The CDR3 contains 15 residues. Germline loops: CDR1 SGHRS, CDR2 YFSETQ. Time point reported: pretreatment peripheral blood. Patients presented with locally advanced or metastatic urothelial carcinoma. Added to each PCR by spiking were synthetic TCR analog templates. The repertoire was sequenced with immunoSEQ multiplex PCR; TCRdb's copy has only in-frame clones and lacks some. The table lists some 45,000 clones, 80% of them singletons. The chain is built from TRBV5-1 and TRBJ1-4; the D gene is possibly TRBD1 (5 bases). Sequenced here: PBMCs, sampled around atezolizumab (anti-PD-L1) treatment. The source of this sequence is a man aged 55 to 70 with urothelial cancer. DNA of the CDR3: TGCGCCAGCAGCCCAGGGACTCGAGAGGATGAAAAACTGTTTTTT. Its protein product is CASSPGTREDEKLFF.